Described below is a single TCR beta chain sequence and its context. It is likely a read error, because the conserved phenylalanine at the end of the CDR3 is missing. Germline CDR1 LGHDT, CDR2 YNNKEL (reference sequence). This CDR3 comprises 16 residues. This sample stems from a study of control samples from healthy donors and cancer patients. Produced via immunoSEQ multiplex PCR; TCRdb's table is partial and in-frame only. Among 75,000 to 100,000 clones listed, 70% to 90% were seen once. Sequencing was carried out using blood. This clonotype originated in a woman aged 50 to 60 in good health. This chain connects TRBV3-1 (or the pseudogene TRBV3-2) to TRBJ1-1; D might be TRBD1 (6 bases). Near its end, the DNA agrees better with TRBJ2-2, so the J call may be wrong. The CDR3 DNA follows: TGCGCCAGCAGCCACCCCGGCACAGGGTCGGGCGCGGAGCTGTTTCTT. Its protein is CASSHPGTGSGAELFL.